The 28 T cell receptor beta chains reported below all come from one sample, sequenced in a study of shared clonotypes between healthy human individuals. TCRdb's copy holds only in-frame clones and misses some; the assay was immunoSEQ multiplex PCR. Of more than 600,000 clones detected, roughly 94% appear once; the ten largest clones hold about a quarter. Terminally differentiated effector memory CD45RA+ cells were excluded by CCR7 positive selection of CD45RO-negative cells. Sequencing input: naive CD8+ T cells sorted from blood. Receptors originate from a man younger than 40 in good health.

V gene TRBV28 combines with J gene TRBJ2-2; 8 positions agree with TRBD1. V gave up 10 bases and J gave up 3 bases; unmatched junction bases: 7. The germline gives CDR1 MDHEN, CDR2 SYDVKM. This CDR3 has 14 amino acids. CDR3 nucleotides: TGTGCCAACGAGACAGGGGTGGACACCGGGGAGCTGTTTTTT. Its translation is CANETGVDTGELFF.

This clone was observed a single time. The V and J genes are TRBV5-1 and TRBJ2-5; a weak D match, TRBD1 (6 bases). V was clipped by 2 bases and J by 6 bases, with 11 bases between them. The CDR3 runs to 13 residues. CDR1 is SGHRS and CDR2 is YFSETQ in the germline V gene. CDR3 amino acids: CASSLYRAQTQYF. Written as DNA, the CDR3 is TGCGCCAGCAGCTTATACAGGGCACAGACCCAGTACTTC. The full variable domain, its missing parts supplied by reference TRBV5-1 and TRBJ2-5, is KAGVTQTPRYLIKTRGQQVTLSCSPISGHRSVSWYQQTPGQGLQFLFEYFSETQRNKGNFPGRFSGRQFSNSRSEMNVSTLELGDSALYLCASSLYRAQTQYFGPGTRLLVL.

On this clone itself: Compared with germline, one end of the junction differs, possibly owing to a read error. The V and J genes are TRBV7-6 and TRBJ2-3, with TRBD1 matching over 12 bases. CDR1 is SGHVS and CDR2 is FNYEAQ in the germline V gene. CDR3 length equals 19 residues. The CDR3 spells CASSLAPGTGGASIDTQYF. CDR3 DNA sequence: TGTGCCAGCAGCCTAGCCCCCGGGACAGGGGGCGCTTCGATAGATACGCAGTATTTT.

V and J are TRBV4-1 and TRBJ1-4; weak D call: TRBD1 (5 bases). Germline lookup yields CDR1 MGHRA and CDR2 YSYEKL. V was clipped by 3 bases and J by 0 bases, with 17 bases between them. The CDR3 sequence is 18 residues long. The CDR3 DNA reads as TGCGCCAGCAGCCATTTTGGGGCAGGCCTTGCAACTAATGAAAAACTGTTTTTT. It translates to CASSHFGAGLATNEKLFF.

This chain connects TRBV6-1 to TRBJ1-1, with a tentative D call TRBD1 (6 bases). This CDR3 is built from 15 residues. Germline V lookup: CDR1 MNHNS, CDR2 SASEGT. V dropped 1 base and J dropped 7 bases, with 16 bases sitting between them. For the CDR3, the DNA is TGTGCCAGCAGTGAAGGTGGAGGGGGTGGTAATGAAGCTTTCTTT. Translation: CASSEGGGGGNEAFF.

The chain employs TRBV4-3 and TRBJ2-2, with D possibly being TRBD1 or TRBD2 (5 bases each). The germline V gene encodes CDR1 LGHNA and CDR2 YSLEER. The CDR3 has 15 residues. The V gene lost 4 bases and the J gene lost 3 bases, with 12 bases spanning the gap. CDR3 sequence (DNA): TGCGCCAGCAGCCGTAGCCGGGACGACACCGGGGAGCTGTTTTTT. Its protein is CASSRSRDDTGELFF.

The J gene is TRBJ2-7, the V gene TRBV7-2; 13 nucleotides agree with TRBD2. The CDR3 spans 14 residues. Germline V CDR1 and CDR2: SGHTA, FQGNSA. V lost 4 bases to trimming and J lost 7 bases; unmatched junction nucleotides: 4. CDR3: CASSSGTSGAEQYF. The CDR3 nucleotides read TGTGCCAGCAGCTCCGGGACTAGCGGGGCGGAGCAGTACTTC.

Notes on this clone: The sample has other DNA sequences that encode this CDR3 too. V gene TRBV11-2 combines with J gene TRBJ2-7; no firm D call. The CDR3 totals 13 residues. Trimming took off 2 bases at V and 0 bases at J, with 5 bases between the two ends. The germline V gene encodes CDR1 SGHAT and CDR2 FQNNGV. Here the CDR3 reads CASSLTSSYEQYF. The CDR3 DNA follows: TGTGCCAGCAGCTTAACCTCCTCCTACGAGCAGTACTTC.

V usage is TRBV19 and J usage is TRBJ1-1, with D unresolved. This CDR3 is built from 13 residues. Trimming removed 7 bases at V and 3 bases at J, with 12 bases between. The germline V gene encodes CDR1 LNHDA and CDR2 SQIVND (reference sequence). The DNA for the CDR3 is TGTGCCAGTAAGCCGGGATCGGACACTGAAGCTTTCTTT. Translating gives CASKPGSDTEAFF.

The V and J genes are TRBV30 and TRBJ2-6; D unclear. V lost 7 bases to trimming and J lost 1 base, with 8 bases between them. Germline CDR1 reads GTSNPN; CDR2 reads SVGIG (reference sequence). CDR3 length: 13 amino acids. CDR3 amino acids: CASVVSGANVLTF. The CDR3 DNA reads as TGTGCCTCAGTTGTATCTGGGGCCAACGTCCTGACTTTC.

V is TRBV6-5 and J is TRBJ2-1; D may be TRBD1 (6 bases). Germline lookup yields CDR1 MNHEY and CDR2 SVGAGI. With 4 bases removed from V and 0 bases from J, the gap between germline ends came to 13 bases. The CDR3 is 16 residues long. The DNA for the CDR3 is TGTGCCAGCAGTTTCGCCACAGGGAGCTCCTACAATGAGCAGTTCTTC. It translates to CASSFATGSSYNEQFF.

This clone was found once. The chain employs TRBV6-1 and TRBJ2-3; no clear D gene. The V and J ends lost 6 bases and 6 bases respectively, with 19 bases between them. The CDR3 is 15 residues long. The germline gives CDR1 MNHNS, CDR2 SASEGT. Written as DNA, the CDR3 is TGTGCCAGCAGGGAGACGTTACCCTCTAGGGATACGCAGTATTTT. Amino acid sequence: CASRETLPSRDTQYF.

The chain recombines TRBV2 with TRBJ2-7; 11 bases are shared with TRBD2. CDR3 length: 16 residues. The junction had 10 bases not matched to a gene; V was cut back by 5 bases and J by 4 bases. Germline CDR1 reads SNHLY; CDR2 reads FYNNEI. The CDR3 reads CASSTTGTSGKYEQYF. The CDR3 DNA follows: TGTGCCAGCAGTACTACCGGGACTAGCGGAAAGTACGAGCAGTACTTC.

This chain links TRBV27 with TRBJ2-3; the match to TRBD1 covers 7 bases. This CDR3 is 17 amino acids long. Germline V gene data show CDR1 as MNHEY and CDR2 as SMNVEV (reference sequence). V shed 4 bases, J shed 1 base, and the junction held 11 bases outside the gene matches. The CDR3 spells CASSSIQQGPRTDTQYF. The CDR3 nucleotides read TGTGCCAGCAGTTCTATCCAACAGGGGCCTCGCACAGATACGCAGTATTTT.

J is TRBJ2-3 and V is TRBV11-2; possibly TRBD1 for D (5 bases). The CDR3 consists of 15 residues. CDR1 is SGHAT, CDR2 FQNNGV, per germline. Trimming cost V 2 bases and J 2 bases, with 11 bases left between them. The CDR3 sequence is CASSLYTGLTDTQYF. The CDR3 DNA follows: TGTGCCAGCAGCTTATATACAGGCCTCACAGATACGCAGTATTTT.

This clone showed up just a few times. The chain uses TRBV10-3 and TRBJ1-2; TRBD1 might be the D (5 bases). The CDR3 spans 14 residues. V was clipped by 0 bases and J by 8 bases, with 13 bases between them. Germline V gene sequence: CDR1 ENHRY, CDR2 SYGVKD. The CDR3 nucleotides are TGTGCCATCAGTGAGTCAGGGGCGAGAAGCGGCTACACCTTC. Residues: CAISESGARSGYTF.

The V gene is TRBV7-8, the J gene TRBJ2-1, with TRBD2 identical over 12 bases. The CDR3 has 16 residues. V was clipped by 1 base and J by 5 bases; unmatched bases: 3. Germline CDR1 SGHVS, CDR2 FQNEAQ. This CDR3 is CASSLGLAGVNNEQFF. The CDR3 nucleotides are TGTGCCAGCAGCTTAGGACTAGCGGGAGTCAACAATGAGCAGTTCTTC.

The chain couples TRBV5-4 to TRBJ2-5; 12 nucleotides agree with TRBD1. The V and J ends lost 2 bases and 3 bases, in that order; junction bases with no gene match: 5. The CDR3 is made up of 16 amino acids. Germline V gene sequence: CDR1 SGHNT, CDR2 YYREEE (reference sequence). As DNA, the CDR3 is TGTGCCAGCAGCTTTGAAGGGACAGGGGGCGAAGAGACCCAGTACTTC. This encodes CASSFEGTGGEETQYF.

The V and J genes are TRBV6-1 and TRBJ2-7; D perhaps matches TRBD2 (6 bases). V lost 1 base to trimming and J lost 3 bases, with 16 bases between them. The CDR3 length is 16 residues. Germline V lookup: CDR1 MNHNS, CDR2 SASEGT. CDR3 nucleotides: TGTGCCAGCAGTGAAGGGCCCTCGGGGGTCTACTACGAGCAGTACTTC. As protein: CASSEGPSGVYYEQYF.

As regards this clone: Other DNA sequences from this sample encode an identical CDR3 as well. The chain joins TRBV30 to TRBJ2-7, with D perhaps matching TRBD1 (6 bases). V was trimmed by 2 bases and J by 3 bases, leaving 11 bases between them. The V gene's germline CDR1 is GTSNPN and CDR2 SVGIG (reference sequence). This CDR3 is 13 amino acids long. The CDR3 region is CAWSPGQSYEQYF. In DNA form, the CDR3 reads TGTGCCTGGAGTCCTGGACAGAGCTACGAGCAGTACTTC.

This clone showed up just once. The rearrangement uses TRBV6-5 and TRBJ1-5, with a possible D match to TRBD1 (6 bases). CDR1 and CDR2 from the germline V gene are MNHEY and SVGAGI. The germline V and J ends were trimmed by 4 bases and 6 bases, with 10 bases remaining between them. This CDR3 is built from 13 residues. In DNA form, the CDR3 reads TGTGCCAGCAGTTTCACAGGGAGTCAGCCCCAGCATTTT. Translation gives CASSFTGSQPQHF.

The V and J genes are TRBV5-6 and TRBJ2-1; TRBD2 matches at 7 bases. V dropped 6 bases and J dropped 3; count of bases not matched to a gene: 12. CDR1 and CDR2 from the germline V gene are SGHDT and YYEEEE. This CDR3 is built from 16 residues. CDR3 sequence reads: CASTPPGGGNYNEQFF. In DNA, the CDR3 is TGTGCCAGCACCCCCCCGGGCGGGGGAAACTACAATGAGCAGTTCTTC.

This chain links TRBV6-1 with TRBJ2-7, with D tentatively TRBD2 (6 bases). With 8 bases removed from V and 0 bases from J, the gap between germline ends came to 11 bases. The CDR3 sequence is 13 residues long. Germline-derived CDR1 and CDR2 are MNHNS and SASEGT. In nucleotides, the CDR3 is TGTGCCAGCGGGACTGACTTCTCCTACGAGCAGTACTTC. Its translation: CASGTDFSYEQYF.

The rearrangement links TRBV7-2 to TRBJ1-1; tentative D call: TRBD1 (5 bases). The CDR3 covers 14 residues. The germline V and J ends were trimmed by 1 base and 5 bases, with 11 bases remaining between them. Germline V gene sequence: CDR1 SGHTA, CDR2 FQGNSA. This chain's CDR3 is CASSLVGVWTEAFF. In DNA, the CDR3 is TGTGCCAGCAGCTTAGTAGGGGTCTGGACTGAAGCTTTCTTT.

This clone was recorded only once. The V call is TRBV28, the J call TRBJ2-7; no clear D. The V and J ends lost 4 bases and 1 base respectively, with 11 bases between them. Germline V CDR1 and CDR2: MDHEN, SYDVKM. This CDR3 region has 14 residues. This CDR3 reads CASSSLLQSYEQYF. The CDR3 DNA reads as TGTGCCAGCAGTTCCCTTCTCCAGTCCTACGAGCAGTACTTC.

The genes are TRBV7-3 and TRBJ2-1; 13 bases fit TRBD2. V lost 5 bases to trimming and J lost 10 bases; unmatched junction nucleotides: 8. The CDR3 consists of 15 residues. Germline V gene sequence: CDR1 SGHTA, CDR2 FQGTGA. CDR3 nucleotide sequence: TGTGCCAGCAGCCCACTAGCGGGAGGGCTCTTGGAGCAGTTCTTC. Its protein is CASSPLAGGLLEQFF. Looking up the rest from reference TRBV7-3 and TRBJ2-1 gives the full variable domain: GAGVSQTPSNKVTEKGKYVELRCDPISGHTALYWYRQSLGQGPEFLIYFQGTGAADDSGLPNDRFFAVRPEGSVSTLKIQRTERGDSAVYLCASSPLAGGLLEQFFGPGTRLTVL.

This chain connects TRBV7-6 to TRBJ2-1; 13 bases map to TRBD2. The CDR3 consists of 16 residues. CDR1 is SGHVS, CDR2 FNYEAQ, per germline. Germline trimming cut 5 bases from V and 3 bases from J; bases unmatched to any gene: 4. The CDR3 reads CASSPGTSGVYNEQFF. As DNA, the CDR3 is TGTGCCAGCAGCCCTGGGACTAGCGGGGTCTACAATGAGCAGTTCTTC.

This chain joins TRBV7-3 and TRBJ2-5; D uncertain. V lost 0 bases to trimming and J lost 5 bases, with 13 bases between them. The CDR3 has 15 amino acids. Per germline, CDR1 SGHTA and CDR2 FQGTGA. In DNA form, the CDR3 reads TGTGCCAGCAGCTTAACGTGGGGTGGAAGGGAGACCCAGTACTTC. Encoded protein: CASSLTWGGRETQYF.